The rows below give T cell receptor beta chains drawn from one sample of a study of blood T cell repertoires in COVID-19. Some clones are missing from TCRdb's copy, which holds only in-frame ones; the method was immunoSEQ multiplex PCR. The table records roughly 130,000 clones, roughly 80% of them present only once. The sequenced material came from peripheral blood. The receptors come from a woman aged 45-65 years with acute or convalescent COVID-19. Each CDR3 is given with its conserved first and last residue. Each record gives: D gene, V gene, clone size, J gene, CDR3 protein, CDR3 DNA. The D gene is left open where the match is weak. Size values are once, few and many counts, or a class for expanded clones, and some rows have none.

-,TRBV7-9,-,TRBJ2-7,CASSLGPSSCASTYEQYF,TGTGCCAGCAGCTTAGGCCCTTCAAGTTGCGCGTCGACCTACGAGCAGTACTTC
TRBD1,TRBV13,-,TRBJ1-1,CASSSGQGTNTEAFF,TGTGCCAGCAGCTCTGGACAGGGCACTAACACTGAAGCTTTCTTT
-,TRBV30,once,TRBJ2-5,CAWSPTQETQYF,TGTGCCTGGAGTCCTACCCAAGAGACCCAGTACTTC
TRBD1,TRBV5-1,-,TRBJ1-1,CASSSGQGNTEAFF,TGCGCCAGCAGCTCCGGACAGGGAAACACTGAAGCTTTCTTT
TRBD1,TRBV12-3/TRBV12-4,-,TRBJ1-5,CASSRQGNQPQHF,TGTGCCAGCAGTCGACAGGGAAATCAGCCCCAGCATTTT
-,TRBV5-5,-,TRBJ1-2,CASSLEAAIYGYTF,TGTGCCAGCAGCTTGGAGGCGGCGATCTATGGCTACACCTTC
TRBD1,TRBV28,once,TRBJ1-2,CASRPGQSPPGYTF,TGTGCCAGCAGGCCGGGACAGTCTCCCCCTGGCTACACCTTC
-,TRBV29-1,-,TRBJ2-3,CSVESVAADTQYF,TGCAGCGTTGAGTCGGTAGCCGCAGATACGCAGTATTTT
TRBD1,TRBV18,-,TRBJ1-2,CASSPGQGIHGYTF,TGTGCCAGCTCACCGGGACAGGGTATTCATGGCTACACCTTC
-,TRBV5-1,-,TRBJ1-1,CASSPQTGSNTEAFF,TGCGCCAGCAGCCCCCAGACAGGCTCGAACACTGAAGCTTTCTTT
-,TRBV19,-,TRBJ1-5,CASSIVTVSNQPQHF,TGTGCCAGTAGTATAGTGACAGTAAGCAATCAGCCCCAGCATTTT
TRBD1,TRBV19,-,TRBJ2-4,CASSPNRGRIAKNIQYF,TGTGCCAGTAGTCCGAACAGGGGGCGAATAGCCAAAAACATTCAGTACTTC
-,TRBV28,-,TRBJ2-7,CASSLGQGYEQYF,TGTGCCAGCAGCCTAGGGCAGGGGTACGAGCAGTACTTC
-,TRBV6-1,few,TRBJ1-2,CASSDSNYGYTF,TGTGCCAGCAGTGATAGTAACTATGGCTACACCTTC
-,TRBV20-1,-,TRBJ1-2,CSASPQVYYGYTF,TGCAGTGCTAGTCCTCAGGTGTACTATGGCTACACCTTC
-,TRBV25-1,few,TRBJ2-1,CASSEEGSYNEQFF,TGTGCCAGCAGTGAGGAGGGTAGCTACAATGAGCAGTTCTTC
-,TRBV6-1,-,TRBJ2-1,CASSDRHLSYNEQFF,TGTGCCAGCAGTGATCGACACCTCTCCTACAATGAGCAGTTCTTC
-,TRBV5-4,-,TRBJ2-7,CASSRDTSYEQYF,TGTGCCAGCAGTCGCGACACTAGCTACGAGCAGTACTTC
-,TRBV28,-,TRBJ2-1,CASSFLRWDNEQFF,TGTGCCAGCAGTTTCCTGAGGTGGGACAATGAGCAGTTCTTC
TRBD1,TRBV2,-,TRBJ1-3,CASRKRTGVIGNTIYF,TGTGCCAGCAGAAAACGGACAGGGGTCATTGGAAACACCATATATTTT
TRBD2,TRBV10-1,-,TRBJ2-3,CASQAGGPMIADTQYF,TGCGCCAGCCAGGCGGGGGGGCCCATGATTGCAGATACGCAGTATTTT
-,TRBV19,-,TRBJ1-4,CASRNRVSEKLFF,TGTGCCAGTAGAAACAGGGTATCTGAAAAACTGTTTTTT
TRBD2,TRBV5-1,few,TRBJ2-1,CASTEILAGADNEQFF,TGCGCCAGCACCGAAATACTAGCGGGGGCCGACAATGAGCAGTTCTTC
-,TRBV7-3,-,TRBJ1-2,CASTPGAGNYGYTF,TGTGCCAGCACCCCCGGGGCGGGGAACTATGGCTACACCTTC
TRBD1,TRBV30,-,TRBJ1-3,CAWSVQGDPSSGNTIYF,TGTGCCTGGAGTGTACAGGGGGACCCGAGCTCTGGAAACACCATATATTTT
-,TRBV30,-,TRBJ2-2,CAWSPGRSAGELFF,TGTGCCTGGAGTCCTGGGAGGTCGGCCGGGGAGCTGTTTTTT
-,TRBV14,-,TRBJ2-7,CASSQDLAGVPYEQYF,TGTGCCAGCAGCCAAGATTTGGCAGGGGTCCCCTACGAGCAGTACTTC
TRBD1,TRBV30,-,TRBJ2-2,CAWGTGGEVGELFF,TGTGCCTGGGGGACAGGGGGCGAAGTCGGGGAGCTGTTTTTT
TRBD1,TRBV29-1,-,TRBJ2-2,CSVGQSNTGELFF,TGCAGCGTGGGACAGTCGAACACCGGGGAGCTGTTTTTT
TRBD1,TRBV11-2,-,TRBJ2-1,CASRSDRGLTNEQFF,TGTGCCAGCAGATCGGACAGGGGGCTTACGAATGAGCAGTTCTTC
TRBD1,TRBV30,-,TRBJ1-2,CAWGGQGDYGYTF,TGTGCCTGGGGCGGACAGGGAGACTATGGCTACACCTTC
-,TRBV27,-,TRBJ1-2,CASSEIGLQNYGYTF,TGTGCCAGCAGTGAAATTGGGCTTCAAAACTATGGCTACACCTTC
-,TRBV5-1,-,TRBJ2-2,CASSPENTGELFF,TGCGCCAGCAGCCCAGAGAACACCGGGGAGCTGTTTTTT
TRBD2,TRBV3-1/TRBV3-2,-,TRBJ2-1,CASSHSGGSIYEQFF,TGTGCCAGCAGCCACAGCGGGGGGTCTATATATGAGCAGTTCTTC
TRBD1,TRBV6-6,-,TRBJ1-6,CASNRSGGNSPLHF,TGTGCCAGCAATCGGTCAGGGGGGAATTCACCCCTCCACTTT